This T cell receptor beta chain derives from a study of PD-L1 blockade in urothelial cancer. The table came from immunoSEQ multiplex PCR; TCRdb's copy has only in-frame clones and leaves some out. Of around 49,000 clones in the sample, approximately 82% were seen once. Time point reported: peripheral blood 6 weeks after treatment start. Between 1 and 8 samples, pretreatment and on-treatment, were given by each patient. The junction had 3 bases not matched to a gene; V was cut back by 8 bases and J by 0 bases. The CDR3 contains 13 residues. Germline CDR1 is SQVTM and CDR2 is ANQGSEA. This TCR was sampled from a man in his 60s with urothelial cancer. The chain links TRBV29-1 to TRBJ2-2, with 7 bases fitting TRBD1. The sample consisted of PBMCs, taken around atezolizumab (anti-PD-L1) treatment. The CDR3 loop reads CSTGQTNTGELFF. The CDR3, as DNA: TGCAGCACGGGACAGACGAACACCGGGGAGCTGTTTTTT.